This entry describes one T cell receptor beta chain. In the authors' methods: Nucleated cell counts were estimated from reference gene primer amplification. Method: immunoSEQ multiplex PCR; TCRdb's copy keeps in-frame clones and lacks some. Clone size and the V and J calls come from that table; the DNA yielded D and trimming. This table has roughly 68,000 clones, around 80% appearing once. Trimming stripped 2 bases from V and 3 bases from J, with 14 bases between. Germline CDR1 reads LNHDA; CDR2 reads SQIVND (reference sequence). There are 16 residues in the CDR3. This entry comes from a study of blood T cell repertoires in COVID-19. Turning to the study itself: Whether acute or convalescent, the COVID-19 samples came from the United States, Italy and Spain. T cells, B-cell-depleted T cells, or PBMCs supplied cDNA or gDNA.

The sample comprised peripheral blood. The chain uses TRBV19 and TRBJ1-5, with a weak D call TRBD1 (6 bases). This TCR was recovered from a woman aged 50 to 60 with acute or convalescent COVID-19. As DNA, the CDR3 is TGTGCCAGTAGTATAACTTTGGGGGCTAACAATCAGCCCCAGCATTTT. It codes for CASSITLGANNQPQHF. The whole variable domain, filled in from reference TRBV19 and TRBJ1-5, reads DGGITQSPKYLFRKEGQNVTLSCEQNLNHDAMYWYRQDPGQGLRLIYYSQIVNDFQKGDIAEGYSVSREKKESFPLTVTSAQKNPTAFYLCASSITLGANNQPQHFGDGTRLSIL.